This TCR beta chain was profiled in a study of blood T cell repertoires in COVID-19. Overall study context: The United States, Italy and Spain supplied acute and convalescent COVID-19 samples.

The CDR3 totals 16 residues. Germline V gene sequence: CDR1 SEHNR, CDR2 FQNEAQ (reference sequence). V lost 3 bases and J lost 4; bases outside the gene matches: 6. Original handling: The authors estimated nucleated cell counts from reference gene primer amplification. TCRdb's table, derived via immunoSEQ multiplex PCR, lists solely in-frame clones and lacks some. The V and J calls and clone size are taken from that table; D and trimming were inferred from the DNA. The table lists about 120,000 clones, just over 85% of them singletons. V is TRBV7-9 and J is TRBJ2-1, with 10 bases identical to TRBD2. This sequence was found in a woman aged 45-65 years with active or convalescent COVID-19. Source material: peripheral blood. The chain's CDR3 is CASSLGTSAYYNEQFF. Here the CDR3 DNA reads TGTGCCAGCAGCTTGGGGACTAGCGCTTATTACAATGAGCAGTTCTTC.